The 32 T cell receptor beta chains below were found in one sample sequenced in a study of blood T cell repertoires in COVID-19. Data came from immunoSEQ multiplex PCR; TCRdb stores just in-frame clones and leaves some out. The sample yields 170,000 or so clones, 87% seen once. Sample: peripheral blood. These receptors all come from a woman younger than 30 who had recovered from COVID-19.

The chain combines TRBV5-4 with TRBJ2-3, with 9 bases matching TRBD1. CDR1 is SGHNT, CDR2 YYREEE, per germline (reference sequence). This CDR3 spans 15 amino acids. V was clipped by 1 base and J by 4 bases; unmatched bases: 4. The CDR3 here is CASSLYRGPPDTQYF. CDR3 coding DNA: TGTGCCAGCAGCTTGTACAGGGGGCCCCCAGATACGCAGTATTTT.

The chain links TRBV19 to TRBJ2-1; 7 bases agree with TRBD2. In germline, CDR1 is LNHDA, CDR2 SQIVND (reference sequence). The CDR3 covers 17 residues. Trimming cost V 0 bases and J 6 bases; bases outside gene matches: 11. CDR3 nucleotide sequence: TGTGCCAGTAGTATAGATGTGGTACCGGGGGGACGCAATGAGCAGTTCTTC. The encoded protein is CASSIDVVPGGRNEQFF.

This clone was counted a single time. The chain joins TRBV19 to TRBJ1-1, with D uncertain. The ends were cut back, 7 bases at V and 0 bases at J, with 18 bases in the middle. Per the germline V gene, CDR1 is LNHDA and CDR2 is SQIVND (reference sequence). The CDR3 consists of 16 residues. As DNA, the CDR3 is TGTGCCAGTAACGATCGGACGGGGAGTATGAACACTGAAGCTTTCTTT. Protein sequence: CASNDRTGSMNTEAFF.

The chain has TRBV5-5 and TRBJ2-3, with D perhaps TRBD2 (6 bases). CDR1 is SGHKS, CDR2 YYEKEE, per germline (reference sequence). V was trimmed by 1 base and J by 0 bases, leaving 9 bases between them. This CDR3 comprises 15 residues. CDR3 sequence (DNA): TGTGCCAGCAGCTTGATGGGGACTAGCACAGATACGCAGTATTTT. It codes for CASSLMGTSTDTQYF.

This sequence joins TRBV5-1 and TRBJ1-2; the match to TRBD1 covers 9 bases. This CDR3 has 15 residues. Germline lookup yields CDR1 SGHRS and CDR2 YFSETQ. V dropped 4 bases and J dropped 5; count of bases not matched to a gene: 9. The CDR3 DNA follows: TGCGCCAGCAGCAGCCGTCCGGGACAGGGATATGGCTACACCTTC. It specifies CASSSRPGQGYGYTF.

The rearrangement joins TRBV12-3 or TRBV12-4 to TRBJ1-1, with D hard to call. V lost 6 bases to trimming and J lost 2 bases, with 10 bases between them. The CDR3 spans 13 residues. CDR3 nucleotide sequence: TGTGCCAGCAGGACCGGGAGAAACACTGAAGCTTTCTTT. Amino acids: CASRTGRNTEAFF.

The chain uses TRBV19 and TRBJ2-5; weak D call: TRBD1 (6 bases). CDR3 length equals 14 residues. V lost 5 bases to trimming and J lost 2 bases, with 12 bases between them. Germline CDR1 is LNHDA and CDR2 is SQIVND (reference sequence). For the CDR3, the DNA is TGTGCCAGTAGTTTCAGGACAGCTCAAGAGACCCAGTACTTC. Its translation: CASSFRTAQETQYF.

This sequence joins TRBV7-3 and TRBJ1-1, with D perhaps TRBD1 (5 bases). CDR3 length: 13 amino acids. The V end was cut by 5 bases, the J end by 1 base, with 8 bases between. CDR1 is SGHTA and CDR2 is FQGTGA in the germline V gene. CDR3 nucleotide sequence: TGTGCCAGCAGCATCGACAGGAACACTGAAGCTTTCTTT. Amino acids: CASSIDRNTEAFF. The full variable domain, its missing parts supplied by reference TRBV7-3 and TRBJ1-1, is GAGVSQTPSNKVTEKGKYVELRCDPISGHTALYWYRQSLGQGPEFLIYFQGTGAADDSGLPNDRFFAVRPEGSVSTLKIQRTERGDSAVYLCASSIDRNTEAFFGQGTRLTVV.

As DNA, the CDR3 is TGTGCCAGCAGGGATGACAGTTACTCTTATAATTCACCCCTCCACTTT. Its protein product is CASRDDSYSYNSPLHF. The chain carries TRBV2 and TRBJ1-6; perhaps TRBD1 as D (5 bases). Germline V gene data show CDR1 as SNHLY and CDR2 as FYNNEI. Trimming took 6 bases from V and 4 from J, leaving 16 bases between them. This CDR3 spans 16 amino acids.

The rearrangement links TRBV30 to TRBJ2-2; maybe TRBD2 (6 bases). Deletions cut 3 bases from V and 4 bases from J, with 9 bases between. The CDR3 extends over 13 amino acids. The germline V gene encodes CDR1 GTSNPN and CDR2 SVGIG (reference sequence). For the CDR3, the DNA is TGTGCCTGGAGATTGGGGGGCACCGGGGAGCTGTTTTTT. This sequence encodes CAWRLGGTGELFF.

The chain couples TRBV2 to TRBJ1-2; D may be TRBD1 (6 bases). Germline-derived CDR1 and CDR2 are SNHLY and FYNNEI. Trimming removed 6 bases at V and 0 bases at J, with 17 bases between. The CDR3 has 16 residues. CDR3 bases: TGTGCCAGCAGAGATGGTAGGGGGAGGGCTAACTATGGCTACACCTTC. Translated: CASRDGRGRANYGYTF.

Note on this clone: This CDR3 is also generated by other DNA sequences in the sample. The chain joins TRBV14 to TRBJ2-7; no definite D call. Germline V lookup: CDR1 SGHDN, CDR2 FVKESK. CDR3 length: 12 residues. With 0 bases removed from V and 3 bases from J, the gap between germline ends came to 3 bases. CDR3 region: CASSQDYYEQYF. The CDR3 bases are TGTGCCAGCAGCCAAGACTACTACGAGCAGTACTTC.

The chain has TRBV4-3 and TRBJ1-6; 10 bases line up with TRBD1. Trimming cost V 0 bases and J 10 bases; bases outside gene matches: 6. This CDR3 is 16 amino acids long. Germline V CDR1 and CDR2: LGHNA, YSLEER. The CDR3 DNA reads TGCGCCAGCAGCCAAGATCGGGGACAGGGGAGCTCACCCCTCCACTTT. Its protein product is CASSQDRGQGSSPLHF.

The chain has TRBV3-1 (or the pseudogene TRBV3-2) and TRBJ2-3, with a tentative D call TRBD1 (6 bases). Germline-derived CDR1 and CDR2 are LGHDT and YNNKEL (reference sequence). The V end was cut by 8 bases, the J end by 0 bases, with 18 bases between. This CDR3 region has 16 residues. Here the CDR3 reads CASGGTGCFSTDTQYF. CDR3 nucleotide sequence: TGTGCCAGCGGGGGCACGGGCTGTTTTAGCACAGATACGCAGTATTTT.

The CDR3 DNA reads as TGTGCCAGCAGGGGACAGGGAGAGACCCAGTACTTC. It is translated as CASRGQGETQYF. The chain employs TRBV28 and TRBJ2-5; 9 bases fit TRBD1. V lost 6 bases and J lost 4; bases outside the gene matches: 0. The V gene's germline CDR1 is MDHEN and CDR2 SYDVKM. CDR3 length: 12 residues. The entire variable domain, with the rest obtained from reference TRBV28 and TRBJ2-5, is as follows: DVKVTQSSRYLVKRTGEKVFLECVQDMDHENMFWYRQDPGLGLRLIYFSYDVKMKEKGDIPEGYSVSREKKERFSLILESASTNQTSMYLCASRGQGETQYFGPGTRLLVL.

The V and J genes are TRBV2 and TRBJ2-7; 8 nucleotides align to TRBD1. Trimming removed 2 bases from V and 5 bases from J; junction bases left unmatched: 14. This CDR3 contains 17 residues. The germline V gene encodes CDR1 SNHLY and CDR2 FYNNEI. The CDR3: CASSEQGATPTRNEQYV. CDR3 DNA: TGTGCCAGCAGTGAACAGGGGGCTACGCCGACTAGGAACGAGCAGTACGTC.

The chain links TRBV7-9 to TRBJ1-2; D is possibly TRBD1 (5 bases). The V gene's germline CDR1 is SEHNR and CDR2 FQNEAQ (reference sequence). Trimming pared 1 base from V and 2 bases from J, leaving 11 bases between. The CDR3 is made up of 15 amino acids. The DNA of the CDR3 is TGTGCCAGCAGCTTAGTTTTGACAGAGAACTATGGCTACACCTTC. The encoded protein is CASSLVLTENYGYTF.

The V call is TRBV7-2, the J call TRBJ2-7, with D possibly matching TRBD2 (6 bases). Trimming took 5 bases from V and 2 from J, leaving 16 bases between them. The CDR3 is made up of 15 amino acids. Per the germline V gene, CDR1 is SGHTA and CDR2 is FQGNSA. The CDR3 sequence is CASSISSSATYEQYF. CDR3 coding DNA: TGTGCCAGCAGCATCTCTTCTAGCGCGACCTACGAGCAGTACTTC.

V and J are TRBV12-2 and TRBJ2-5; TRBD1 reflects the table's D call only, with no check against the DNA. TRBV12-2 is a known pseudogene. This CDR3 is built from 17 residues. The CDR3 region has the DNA TGTGCAAGTCGCTTAAGCCCAGGACAGGGGCTGGAAGAGACCCAGTACTTC. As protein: CASRLSPGQGLEETQYF.

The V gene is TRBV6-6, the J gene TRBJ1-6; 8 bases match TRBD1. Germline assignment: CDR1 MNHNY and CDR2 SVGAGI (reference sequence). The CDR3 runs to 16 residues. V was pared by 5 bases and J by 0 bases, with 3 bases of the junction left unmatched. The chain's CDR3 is CASSLTGGSYNSPLHF. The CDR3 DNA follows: TGTGCCAGCAGTCTCACAGGGGGCTCCTATAATTCACCCCTCCACTTT.

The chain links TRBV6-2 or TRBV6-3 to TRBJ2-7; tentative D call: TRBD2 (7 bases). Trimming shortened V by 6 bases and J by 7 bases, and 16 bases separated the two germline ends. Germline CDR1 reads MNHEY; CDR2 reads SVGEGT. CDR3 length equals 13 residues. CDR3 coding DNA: TGTGCCAGCAGCAAGAGGGGGGGGTGGGAGCAGTACGTC. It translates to CASSKRGGWEQYV.

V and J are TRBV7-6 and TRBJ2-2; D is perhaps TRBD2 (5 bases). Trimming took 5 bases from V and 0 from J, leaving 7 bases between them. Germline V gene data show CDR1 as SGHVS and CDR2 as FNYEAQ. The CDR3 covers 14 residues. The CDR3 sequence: CASSRLPNTGELFF. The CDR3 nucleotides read TGTGCCAGCAGCCGACTACCGAACACCGGGGAGCTGTTTTTT. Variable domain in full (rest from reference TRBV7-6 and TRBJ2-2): GAGVSQSPRYKVTKRGQDVALRCDPISGHVSLYWYRQALGQGPEFLTYFNYEAQQDKSGLPNDRFSAERPEGSISTLTIQRTEQRDSAMYRCASSRLPNTGELFFGEGSRLTVL.

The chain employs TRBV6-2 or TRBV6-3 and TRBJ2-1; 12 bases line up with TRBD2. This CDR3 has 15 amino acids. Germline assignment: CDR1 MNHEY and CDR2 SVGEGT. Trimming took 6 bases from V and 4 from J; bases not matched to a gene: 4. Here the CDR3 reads CASSPTSGGYNEQFF. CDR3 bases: TGTGCCAGCAGCCCCACTAGCGGGGGGTACAATGAGCAGTTCTTC.

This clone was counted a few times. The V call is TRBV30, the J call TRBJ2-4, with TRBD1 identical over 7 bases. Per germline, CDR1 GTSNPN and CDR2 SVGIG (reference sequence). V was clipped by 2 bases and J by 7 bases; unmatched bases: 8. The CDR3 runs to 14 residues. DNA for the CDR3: TGTGCCTGGAGTTTGACAGGGAAGGCGAACATTCAGTACTTC. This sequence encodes CAWSLTGKANIQYF.

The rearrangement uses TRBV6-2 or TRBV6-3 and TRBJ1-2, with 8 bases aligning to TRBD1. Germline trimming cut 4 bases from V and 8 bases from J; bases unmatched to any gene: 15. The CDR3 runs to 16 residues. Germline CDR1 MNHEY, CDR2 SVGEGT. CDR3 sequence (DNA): TGTGCCAGCAGTTCCCACCCAGGGGGCGTCCTGGGAGGCTACACCTTC. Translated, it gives CASSSHPGGVLGGYTF.

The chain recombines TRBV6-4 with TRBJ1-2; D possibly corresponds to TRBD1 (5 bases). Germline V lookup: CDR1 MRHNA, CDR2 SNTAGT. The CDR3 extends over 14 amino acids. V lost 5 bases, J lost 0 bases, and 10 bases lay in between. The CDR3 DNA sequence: TGTGCCAGCAGTCCTTGGGGCTCTAACTATGGCTACACCTTC. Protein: CASSPWGSNYGYTF.

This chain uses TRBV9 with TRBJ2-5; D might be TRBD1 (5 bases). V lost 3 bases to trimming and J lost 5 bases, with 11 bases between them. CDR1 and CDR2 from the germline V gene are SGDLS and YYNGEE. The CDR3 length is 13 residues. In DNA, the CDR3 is TGTGCCAGCAGCGAGGGGCTTGGGGAGACCCAGTACTTC. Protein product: CASSEGLGETQYF.

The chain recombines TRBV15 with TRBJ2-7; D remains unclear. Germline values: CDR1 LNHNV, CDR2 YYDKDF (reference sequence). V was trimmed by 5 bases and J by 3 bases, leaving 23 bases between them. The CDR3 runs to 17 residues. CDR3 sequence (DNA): TGTGCCACCAGCTCGCAACCCCACTCAAGCCCTTACTACGAGCAGTACTTC. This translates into CATSSQPHSSPYYEQYF.

CDR3 loop: CASSSRDRAGYTF. DNA of the CDR3: TGTGCCAGCAGTTCCCGGGACAGGGCGGGCTACACCTTC. The chain combines TRBV27 with TRBJ1-2; 9 bases agree with TRBD1. The V gene end was trimmed by 4 bases and the J gene end by 8 bases; junction bases not matched to a gene: 5. The germline V gene encodes CDR1 MNHEY and CDR2 SMNVEV (reference sequence). The CDR3 totals 13 residues.

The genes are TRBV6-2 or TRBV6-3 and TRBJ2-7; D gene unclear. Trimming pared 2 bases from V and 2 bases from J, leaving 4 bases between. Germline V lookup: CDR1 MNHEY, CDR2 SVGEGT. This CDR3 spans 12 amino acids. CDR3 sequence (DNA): TGTGCCAGCAGTTACGACACCTACGAGCAGTACGTC. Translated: CASSYDTYEQYV.

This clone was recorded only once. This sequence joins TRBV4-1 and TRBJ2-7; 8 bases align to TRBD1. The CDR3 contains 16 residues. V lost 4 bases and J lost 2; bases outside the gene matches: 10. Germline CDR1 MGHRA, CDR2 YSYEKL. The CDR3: CASSRRPGQAPYEQYF. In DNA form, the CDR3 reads TGCGCCAGCAGCCGCAGACCGGGACAGGCCCCCTACGAGCAGTACTTC.

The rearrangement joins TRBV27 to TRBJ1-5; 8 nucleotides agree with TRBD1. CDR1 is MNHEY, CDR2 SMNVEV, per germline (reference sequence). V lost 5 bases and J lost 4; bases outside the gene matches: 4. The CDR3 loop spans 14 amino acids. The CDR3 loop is CASSMGTGNQPQHF. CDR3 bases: TGTGCCAGCAGTATGGGGACAGGTAATCAGCCCCAGCATTTT.